The sequence of this TCR beta chain was determined in a study of Graves' ophthalmopathy and Graves' hyperthyroidism. Between the trimmed V and J ends, which lost 8 bases and 6 bases, there was a span of 19 bases. In germline, CDR1 is MNHEY, CDR2 SVGEGT. This CDR3 is built from 15 residues. This clonotype was detected a few times. What it binds is not known. The study amplified TCR beta CDR3 regions using RNA transcripts. Scientists carried out first-round RT-PCR using HTBI primers and then a second-round multiplex PCR. TCRdb ran MiXCR on the multiplex PCR reads and lists one entry per CDR3 protein. The table records more than 1,000,000 distinct CDR3 sequences, roughly 35% of them present only once. Study-wide results and limits: Most thyroid-expanded clonotypes exceeding 0.001 frequency were also found in blood.

Aged 18 to 65, the patients with hyperthyroidism had under 2 months' duration and were newly diagnosed. This receptor was taken from an adult man with Graves' hyperthyroidism. Input material: peripheral blood or thyroid tissue (not recorded which). The chain recombines TRBV6-2 or TRBV6-3 with TRBJ2-2; D uncertain. The DNA for the CDR3 is TGTGCCAGCGGTGCTCATAGGTTGCGCGCCGGGGAGCTGTTTTTT. Encoded protein: CASGAHRLRAGELFF.